This T cell receptor (beta chain) was identified in a study of shared clonotypes between healthy human individuals. About the study: The plates for each donor numbered three CD4 naive, three CD4 memory, two CD8 naive and one CD8 memory. Study-wide results and limits: Clonotypes not shared had lower generation probabilities than those common to all four donors.

Donors had no recently reported acute infections or vaccinations and were HIV-negative. Subsets obtained from CD4+ cells comprised CD45RA+ naive and CD45RA-negative memory cells. From germline, CDR1 is LNHNV and CDR2 YYDKDF (reference sequence). This CDR3 region has 14 residues. V was trimmed by 0 bases and J by 5 bases, leaving 10 bases between them. Of note for this clone: Its antigen is undetermined.

TCRdb's copy holds only in-frame clones and misses some; the assay was immunoSEQ multiplex PCR. This table has some 2 million clones, 85% to 95% appearing once. V gene TRBV15 combines with J gene TRBJ2-5; D unresolved. Sequencing was carried out using naive CD4+ T cells sorted from blood. Subset: CD45RA+ positively selected. This TCR was recovered from a young man in good health. The CDR3, as DNA: TGTGCCACCAGCAGAGATGGTCAGAGGGAGACCCAGTACTTC. Translation gives CATSRDGQRETQYF.